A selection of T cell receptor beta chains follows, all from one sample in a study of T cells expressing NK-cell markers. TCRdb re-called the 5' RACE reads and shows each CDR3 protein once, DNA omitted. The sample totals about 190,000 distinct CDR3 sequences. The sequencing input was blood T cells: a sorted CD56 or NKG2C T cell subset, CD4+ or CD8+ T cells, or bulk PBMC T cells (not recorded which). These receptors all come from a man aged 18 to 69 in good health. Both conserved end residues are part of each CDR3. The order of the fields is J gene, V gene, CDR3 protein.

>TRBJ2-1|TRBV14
CASSHLKGLINEQFF
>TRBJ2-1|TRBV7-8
CASSPTQGYNEQFF
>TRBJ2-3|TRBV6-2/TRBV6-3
CASSPAWLDTQYF
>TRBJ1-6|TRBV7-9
CASSSTGGNSPLHF
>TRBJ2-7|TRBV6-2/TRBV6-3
CASSYSLSNYEQYF
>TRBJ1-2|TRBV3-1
CASSPSHRDSNYGYTF
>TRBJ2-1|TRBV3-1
CASSQDDEQFF
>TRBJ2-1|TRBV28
CASCFGTGDEQFF
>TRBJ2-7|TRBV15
CATSRGGLTYEQYF
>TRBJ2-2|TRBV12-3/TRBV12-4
CASSPRGGVGTGELFF
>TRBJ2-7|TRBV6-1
CASSELDETYEQYF
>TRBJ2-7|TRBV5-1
CASSAGTSGGTYEQYF
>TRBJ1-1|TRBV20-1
CSASGPLSPAFF
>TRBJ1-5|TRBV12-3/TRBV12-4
CATGAYNQPQHF